This TCR beta chain was observed in a study of blood T cell repertoires in COVID-19. The germline gives CDR1 MNHEY, CDR2 SVGAGI. The V end was cut by 5 bases, the J end by 5 bases, with 16 bases between. The CDR3 runs to 14 residues. TCRdb's copy holds only in-frame clones and misses some; the assay was immunoSEQ multiplex PCR. The sample contains some 520,000 clones, approximately 92% of which appear only once. Seattle cases were enrolled at active infection and followed longitudinally. The chain recombines TRBV6-5 with TRBJ2-7, with a possible D match to TRBD1 (5 bases). The sequenced material came from peripheral blood. The source of this sequence is a man aged 18 to 29 with COVID-19, enrolled during active disease. The CDR3 here is CASSRGGQGHEQYF. The CDR3 nucleotides read TGTGCCAGCAGTCGCGGCGGCCAGGGCCACGAGCAGTACTTC.